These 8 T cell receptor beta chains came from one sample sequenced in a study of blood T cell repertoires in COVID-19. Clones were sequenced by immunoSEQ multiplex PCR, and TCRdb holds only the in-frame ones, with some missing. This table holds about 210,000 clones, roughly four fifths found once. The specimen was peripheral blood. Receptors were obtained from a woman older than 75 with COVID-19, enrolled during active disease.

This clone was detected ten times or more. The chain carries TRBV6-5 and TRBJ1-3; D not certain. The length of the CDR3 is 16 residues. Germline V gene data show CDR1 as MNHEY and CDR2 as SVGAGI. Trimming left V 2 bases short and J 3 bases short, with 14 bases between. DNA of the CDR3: TGTGCCAGCAGTTACACTGTCCCAGGAGGTGGAAACACCATATATTTT. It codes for CASSYTVPGGGNTIYF.

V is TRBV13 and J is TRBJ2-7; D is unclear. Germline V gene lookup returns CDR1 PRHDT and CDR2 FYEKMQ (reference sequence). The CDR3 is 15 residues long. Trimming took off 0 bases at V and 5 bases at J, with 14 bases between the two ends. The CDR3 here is CASSLGEGYADEQYF. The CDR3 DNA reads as TGTGCCAGCAGCTTAGGGGAAGGCTACGCGGACGAGCAGTACTTC.

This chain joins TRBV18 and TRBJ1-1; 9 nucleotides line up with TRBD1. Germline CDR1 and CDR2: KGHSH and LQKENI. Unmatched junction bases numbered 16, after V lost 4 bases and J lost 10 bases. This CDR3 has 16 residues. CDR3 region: CASSLNIKGQGGGAFF. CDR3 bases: TGTGCCAGCTCACTGAACATCAAGGGACAGGGTGGAGGAGCTTTCTTT.

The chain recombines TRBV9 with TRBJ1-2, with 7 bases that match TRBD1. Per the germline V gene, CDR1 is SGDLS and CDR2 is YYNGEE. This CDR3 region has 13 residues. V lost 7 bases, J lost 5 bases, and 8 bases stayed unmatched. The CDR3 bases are TGTGCCAGCGAAGCCCCGGGACAGTATGGCTACACCTTC. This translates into CASEAPGQYGYTF. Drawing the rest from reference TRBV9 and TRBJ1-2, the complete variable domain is DSGVTQTPKHLITATGQRVTLRCSPRSGDLSVYWYQQSLDQGLQFLIQYYNGEERAKGNILERFSAQQFPDLHSELNLSSLELGDSALYFCASEAPGQYGYTFGSGTRLTVV.

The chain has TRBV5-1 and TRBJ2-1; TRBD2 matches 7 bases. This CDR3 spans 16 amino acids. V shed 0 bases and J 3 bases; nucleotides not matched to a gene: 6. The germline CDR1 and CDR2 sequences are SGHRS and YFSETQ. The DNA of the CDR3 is TGCGCCAGCAGCTTGGCTTCTAGCGGCCTCTACAATGAGCAGTTCTTC. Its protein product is CASSLASSGLYNEQFF.

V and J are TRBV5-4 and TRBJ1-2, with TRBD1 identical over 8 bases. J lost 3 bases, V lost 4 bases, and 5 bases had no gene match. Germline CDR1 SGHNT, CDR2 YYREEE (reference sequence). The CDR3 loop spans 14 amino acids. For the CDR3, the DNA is TGTGCCAGCAGCGGACAGGGTCTTGACTATGGCTACACCTTC. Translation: CASSGQGLDYGYTF.

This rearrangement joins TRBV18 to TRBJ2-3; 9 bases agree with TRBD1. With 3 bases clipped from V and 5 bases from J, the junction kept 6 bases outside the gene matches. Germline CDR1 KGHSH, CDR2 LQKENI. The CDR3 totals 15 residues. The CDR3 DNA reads TGTGCCAGCTCACCCGACAGGGGGAGCGGAGATACGCAGTATTTT. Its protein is CASSPDRGSGDTQYF. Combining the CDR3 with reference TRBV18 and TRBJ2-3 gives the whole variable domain NAGVMQNPRHLVRRRGQEARLRCSPMKGHSHVYWYRQLPEEGLKFMVYLQKENIIDESGMPKERFSAEFPKEGPSILRIQQVVRGDSAAYFCASSPDRGSGDTQYFGPGTRLTVL.

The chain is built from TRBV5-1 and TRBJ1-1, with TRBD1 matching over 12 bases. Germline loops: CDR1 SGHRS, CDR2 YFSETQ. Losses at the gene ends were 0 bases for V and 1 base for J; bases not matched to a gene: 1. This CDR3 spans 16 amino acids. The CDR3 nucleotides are TGCGCCAGCAGCTTGGGGGACAGGGGGCGGAACACTGAAGCTTTCTTT. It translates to CASSLGDRGRNTEAFF.